Described below is a single TCR beta chain sequence and its context. Its antigen is still unknown. The repertoire was sequenced with immunoSEQ multiplex PCR; TCRdb's copy has only in-frame clones and lacks some. The table lists 150,000 to 250,000 clones, 85% to 95% of them singletons. This sample was included in a study of T cell responses to AZD1222 COVID-19 vaccine. This CDR3 has 19 residues. The trim removed 5 bases at V and 3 bases at J, leaving 18 bases unmatched. Germline CDR1 is SGHRS and CDR2 is YFSETQ. Whole-study findings and limits: Two AZD1222 doses significantly raised spike-specific TCR breadth and depth over controls.

The sample was peripheral blood, taken 28 days after the second AZD1222 dose. The J gene is TRBJ2-1, the V gene TRBV5-1; 9 bases line up with TRBD2. The clonotype originates from an adult who received the AZD1222 COVID-19 vaccine. CDR3 nucleotides: TGCGCCAGCAGTAAGGCTCGTGGCGGGGGGGCCGGAGGCTACAATGAGCAGTTCTTC. It codes for CASSKARGGGAGGYNEQFF.